The 21 T cell receptor beta chains reported below all come from one sample, sequenced in a study of T cell changes during pregnancy in multiple sclerosis. The assay was immunoSEQ multiplex PCR, and TCRdb's table has in-frame clones only and misses some. The sample comprises 50,000 to 75,000 clones, 92% of which are singletons, and around 3% rests with the top ten. The sequencing here drew on peripheral blood, taken in the third trimester of pregnancy. These receptor sequences come from a female donor in good health, enrolled as a control in a pregnancy study.

V and J are TRBV7-9 and TRBJ2-1, with D possibly matching TRBD2 (6 bases). The V end was cut by 4 bases, the J end by 0 bases, with 16 bases between. This CDR3 contains 17 residues. The germline gives CDR1 SEHNR, CDR2 FQNEAQ (reference sequence). The chain's CDR3 is CASSSELGGPSYNEQFF. Here the CDR3 DNA reads TGTGCCAGCAGCTCGGAGTTGGGGGGACCCTCCTACAATGAGCAGTTCTTC.

The chain carries TRBV28 and TRBJ1-2, with D possibly matching TRBD1 (5 bases). Trimming pared 1 base from V and 2 bases from J, leaving 8 bases between. Germline loops: CDR1 MDHEN, CDR2 SYDVKM. There are 14 residues in the CDR3. CDR3 region: CASSLFRGNYGYTF. CDR3 nucleotide sequence: TGTGCCAGCAGTTTATTTCGGGGGAACTATGGCTACACCTTC.

This CDR3 is CATSRVDRGGELFF. The CDR3 nucleotides are TGTGCCACCAGCAGGGTAGACAGGGGCGGGGAGCTGTTTTTT. V is TRBV15 and J is TRBJ2-2; 8 nucleotides align to TRBD1. The CDR3 sequence is 14 residues long. Germline V lookup: CDR1 LNHNV, CDR2 YYDKDF (reference sequence). J was trimmed by 7 bases and V by 3 bases; bases with no gene match: 4.

This clone was detected only once. V gene TRBV13 combines with J gene TRBJ2-3, with D possibly matching TRBD2 (6 bases). Germline CDR1 and CDR2: PRHDT and FYEKMQ (reference sequence). Trimming removed 5 bases at V and 4 bases at J, with 19 bases between. The CDR3 is made up of 16 amino acids. The CDR3 DNA is TGTGCCAGCAGCGGATCGGGACTTCTGGGGGCAGATACGCAGTATTTT. It encodes CASSGSGLLGADTQYF.

This chain links TRBV12-5 with TRBJ1-4; D is possibly TRBD1 (6 bases). Per the germline V gene, CDR1 is LGHNT and CDR2 is FRNRAP. The CDR3 length is 16 residues. Trimming took off 4 bases at V and 1 base at J, with 13 bases between the two ends. In nucleotides, the CDR3 is TGTGCTAGTGGTTCCCGACCAGGGGTAACTAATGAAAAACTGTTTTTT. Translated, it gives CASGSRPGVTNEKLFF.

The chain combines TRBV6-6 with TRBJ1-2; TRBD1 agrees at 8 bases. CDR3 size: 13 residues. The J segment lost 2 bases and the V segment lost 10 bases, leaving 6 bases of the junction unmatched. Germline V gene sequence: CDR1 MNHNY, CDR2 SVGAGI (reference sequence). Here the CDR3 reads CATRQGRNYGYTF. The DNA of the CDR3 is TGTGCCACAAGACAGGGGAGGAACTATGGCTACACCTTC.

This chain joins TRBV27 and TRBJ2-1, with D possibly TRBD2 on 7 matching bases. Germline V lookup: CDR1 MNHEY, CDR2 SMNVEV (reference sequence). The CDR3 loop spans 16 amino acids. The V gene lost 4 bases and the J gene lost 7 bases, with 20 bases spanning the gap. The CDR3 spells CASSSAQGAGTNEQFF. CDR3 nucleotide sequence: TGTGCCAGCAGTTCAGCACAGGGAGCGGGAACGAATGAGCAGTTCTTC.

This clone has a single count. The chain uses TRBV10-3 and TRBJ2-7; 13 bases fit TRBD2. This CDR3 comprises 17 residues. Germline lookup yields CDR1 ENHRY and CDR2 SYGVKD. J lost 3 bases, V lost 3 bases, and 8 bases had no gene match. CDR3 region: CAISDSGTSGIDYEQYF. The CDR3 coding sequence is TGTGCCATCAGTGATTCGGGGACTAGCGGGATCGACTACGAGCAGTACTTC.

This sequence joins TRBV27 and TRBJ2-4; D unresolved. This CDR3 region has 11 residues. Between the trimmed V and J ends, which lost 4 bases and 15 bases, there was a span of 13 bases. The V gene's germline CDR1 is MNHEY and CDR2 SMNVEV (reference sequence). The DNA of the CDR3 is TGTGCCAGCAGTTCCAGGATCTTTACGTACTTC. It yields the protein CASSSRIFTYF.

V and J are TRBV7-2 and TRBJ1-5; D perhaps matches TRBD1 (5 bases). This CDR3 is built from 15 residues. The germline CDR1 and CDR2 sequences are SGHTA and FQGNSA. The V and J ends lost 1 base and 2 bases respectively, with 9 bases between them. The CDR3 region has the DNA TGTGCCAGCAGCTTAGATGGGGGGGGCAATCAGCCCCAGCATTTT. Protein sequence: CASSLDGGGNQPQHF.

The V call is TRBV5-6, the J call TRBJ2-2, with 9 bases aligning to TRBD1. The CDR3 spans 16 residues. Per the germline V gene, CDR1 is SGHDT and CDR2 is YYEEEE. V gave up 5 bases and J gave up 5 bases; unmatched junction bases: 10. The CDR3 spells CASRQNRGRGTGELFF. CDR3 in DNA: TGTGCCAGCAGACAAAACAGGGGGCGTGGGACCGGGGAGCTGTTTTTT.

The gene calls are TRBV25-1 and TRBJ2-7, with D tentatively TRBD2 (5 bases). V was trimmed by 3 bases and J by 3 bases, leaving 9 bases between them. CDR1 MGHDK and CDR2 SYGVNS come from the germline V gene. CDR3 length equals 13 residues. CDR3 sequence reads: CASSDYGIYEQYF. The CDR3, as DNA: TGTGCCAGCAGTGACTACGGGATCTACGAGCAGTACTTC.

The V gene is TRBV5-1, the J gene TRBJ2-2, with TRBD1 matching 9 bases. Trimming at V came to 1 base and at J to 4 bases, leaving 5 bases not matched to a gene. Germline V gene sequence: CDR1 SGHRS, CDR2 YFSETQ. The CDR3 runs to 16 residues. The CDR3 loop is CASSLLGQGPTGELFF. The DNA for the CDR3 is TGCGCCAGCAGCTTGCTGGGACAGGGACCCACCGGGGAGCTGTTTTTT.

This chain joins TRBV14 and TRBJ1-2, with a possible D match to TRBD1 (5 bases). The germline V gene has CDR1 SGHDN and CDR2 FVKESK. The CDR3 totals 14 residues. Trimming took 1 base from V and 7 from J, leaving 13 bases between them. CDR3 sequence: CASSQGRGRGGYTF. The CDR3 region has the DNA TGTGCCAGCAGCCAAGGAAGGGGTAGGGGTGGCTACACCTTC.

The chain is built from TRBV4-1 and TRBJ1-1; D is perhaps TRBD1 (6 bases). Trimming took 1 base from V and 4 from J, leaving 16 bases between them. Germline V gene lookup returns CDR1 MGHRA and CDR2 YSYEKL. The CDR3 totals 16 residues. The CDR3 here is CASSQGSQGIGTEAFF. As DNA, the CDR3 is TGCGCCAGCAGCCAAGGTTCACAGGGCATTGGCACTGAAGCTTTCTTT.

This chain joins TRBV11-2 and TRBJ2-7; TRBD2 agrees at 9 bases. The germline CDR1 and CDR2 sequences are SGHAT and FQNNGV. The CDR3 loop spans 16 amino acids. The J segment lost 1 base and the V segment lost 4 bases, leaving 8 bases of the junction unmatched. The CDR3 DNA reads as TGTGCCAGCAGCTCCTCCGGGACTAGCCTTTCCTACGAGCAGTACTTC. The encoded protein is CASSSSGTSLSYEQYF.

V and J are TRBV6-6 and TRBJ2-1; 12 positions agree with TRBD2. The ends lost 6 bases at V and 8 bases at J; junction bases unmatched: 8. Germline loops: CDR1 MNHNY, CDR2 SVGAGI (reference sequence). The CDR3 is made up of 15 amino acids. CDR3 in DNA: TGTGCCAGCAGATCACCCCCTAGCGGGGGGGATGAGCAGTTCTTC. Translating it yields CASRSPPSGGDEQFF.

CDR3 DNA sequence: TGTGTCAGAAGCTTAAGAGGGCTCCCCTACGAGCAGTACTTC. This sequence encodes CVRSLRGLPYEQYF. The chain recombines TRBV7-5 with TRBJ2-7; whether TRBD2, the table's D call, matches the DNA was not checked. TRBV7-5 is tagged as a pseudogene. CDR3 length: 14 residues.

This chain links TRBV9 with TRBJ1-1, with a tentative D call TRBD1 (5 bases). The CDR3 has 13 residues. CDR1 SGDLS and CDR2 YYNGEE come from the germline V gene. Trimming cost V 3 bases and J 5 bases, with 11 bases left between them. DNA for the CDR3: TGTGCCAGCAGCGCTTGGAGGGGAACTGAAGCTTTCTTT. Translation gives CASSAWRGTEAFF.

J is TRBJ1-4 and V is TRBV27, with D possibly TRBD1 on 6 matching bases. Trimming stripped 5 bases from V and 7 bases from J, with 17 bases between. Germline loops: CDR1 MNHEY, CDR2 SMNVEV (reference sequence). The CDR3 runs 15 residues. DNA for the CDR3: TGTGCCAGCAGTCCCGGAAGGGGGTCTGGTGAAAAACTGTTTTTT. Protein sequence: CASSPGRGSGEKLFF.

This chain links TRBV7-2 with TRBJ1-1; 9 bases are shared with TRBD1. Germline CDR1 and CDR2: SGHTA and FQGNSA. This CDR3 is built from 17 residues. V shed 5 bases, J shed 1 base, and the junction held 11 bases outside the gene matches. The CDR3 loop reads CASSPGTGRGRNTEAFF. The CDR3 coding sequence is TGTGCCAGCAGCCCCGGGACAGGGCGAGGGAGGAACACTGAAGCTTTCTTT.